What follows is one T cell receptor beta chain and its context. The data are from a study of blood T cell repertoires in COVID-19. Overall study: Recovery meant two consecutive negative NP/OP PCR tests, professional clearance, or resolved symptoms. PBMCs, B-cell-depleted T cells, or T cells were the source of the cDNA or gDNA that made up the material.

Grouping used clinical history reported by participants in a survey and questionnaire. CDR1 and CDR2 from the germline V gene are MDHEN and SYDVKM. This CDR3 contains 12 residues. V shed 5 bases and J shed 4 bases, with 8 bases lying between them. Original processing methods: Reference gene primers were amplified, and this amplification served to estimate nucleated cell counts. TCRdb's table, derived via immunoSEQ multiplex PCR, lists solely in-frame clones and lacks some. For V, J and clone size, that table is used; D and trimming come from the DNA. The table records hundreds of thousands of clones, about 90% of them present only once.

Material: PBMCs or T cells enriched from blood (not recorded which). The V call is TRBV28, the J call TRBJ1-1, with D perhaps matching TRBD1 (5 bases). The origin of this receptor is a man in his forties in a cohort exposed to, infected with or recovered from COVID-19 (not recorded which). CDR3 loop: CASSGGVTEAFF. In nucleotides, the CDR3 is TGTGCCAGCAGTGGGGGGGTCACTGAAGCTTTCTTT.